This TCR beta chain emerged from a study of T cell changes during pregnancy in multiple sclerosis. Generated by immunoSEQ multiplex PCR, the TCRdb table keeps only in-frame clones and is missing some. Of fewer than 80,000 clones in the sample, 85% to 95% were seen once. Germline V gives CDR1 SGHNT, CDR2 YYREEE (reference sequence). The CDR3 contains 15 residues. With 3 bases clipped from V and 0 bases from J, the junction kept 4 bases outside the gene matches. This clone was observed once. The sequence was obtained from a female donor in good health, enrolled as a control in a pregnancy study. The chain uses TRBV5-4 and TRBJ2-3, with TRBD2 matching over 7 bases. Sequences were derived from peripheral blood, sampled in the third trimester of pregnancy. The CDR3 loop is CASSSEGLSTDTQYF. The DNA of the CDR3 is TGTGCCAGCAGCTCCGAGGGACTAAGCACAGATACGCAGTATTTT.